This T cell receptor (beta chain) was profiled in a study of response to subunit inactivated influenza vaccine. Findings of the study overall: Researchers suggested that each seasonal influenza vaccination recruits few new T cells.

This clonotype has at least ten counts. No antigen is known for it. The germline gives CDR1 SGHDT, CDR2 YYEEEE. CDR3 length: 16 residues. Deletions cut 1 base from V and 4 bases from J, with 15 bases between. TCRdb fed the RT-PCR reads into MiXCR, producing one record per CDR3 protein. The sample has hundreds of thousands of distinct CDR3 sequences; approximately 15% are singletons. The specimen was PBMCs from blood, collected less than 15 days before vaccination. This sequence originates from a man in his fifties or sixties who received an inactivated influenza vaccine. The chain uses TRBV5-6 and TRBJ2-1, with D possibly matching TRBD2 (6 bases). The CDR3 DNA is TGTGCCAGCAGCTTGTGGCGGGGAGACACTTACAATGAGCAGTTCTTC. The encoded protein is CASSLWRGDTYNEQFF.